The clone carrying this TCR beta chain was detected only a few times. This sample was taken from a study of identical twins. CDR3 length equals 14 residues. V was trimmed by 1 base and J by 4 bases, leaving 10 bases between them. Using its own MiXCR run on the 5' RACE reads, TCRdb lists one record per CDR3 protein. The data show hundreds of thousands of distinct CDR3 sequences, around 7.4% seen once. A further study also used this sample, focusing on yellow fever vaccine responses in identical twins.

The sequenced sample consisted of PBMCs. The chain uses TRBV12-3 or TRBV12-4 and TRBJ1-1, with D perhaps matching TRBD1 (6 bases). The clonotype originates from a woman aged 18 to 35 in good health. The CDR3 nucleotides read TGTGCCAGCAGTTTAGGGGGGCGAGGCACTGAAGCTTTCTTT. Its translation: CASSLGGRGTEAFF.